This T cell receptor (beta chain) is from a study of OX40 agonist ivuxolimab in advanced cancers. Study context: At approximately 83% male, the cohort had a mean age of 60 years, ranging from about 23 to 80.

Study-wide points: The mean number of expanded clones was higher in CD8+ T cells than in CD4+. Low levels of normalized T-cell clonal expansion also appeared in some nonresponders. Relatively little clonal expansion, among the lowest observed, appeared in partial responders at 0.1-3.0 mg/kg.

Clones were sequenced by immunoSEQ multiplex PCR, and TCRdb holds only the in-frame ones, with some missing. The data show some 95,000 clones, 87% seen once. With regard to this clone: The antigen is unknown.

This sample comprised CD4+ or CD8+ T cells sorted from blood, obtained in a trial of the OX40 agonist ivuxolimab. The source of this sequence is an adult with an advanced solid tumor such as melanoma, head and neck, liver or kidney cancer.

CDR3 loop: CASKFGLGRRAEAFF. The CDR3 DNA follows: TGTGCCAGCAAGTTTGGGCTTGGGAGGAGGGCTGAAGCTTTCTTT. The chain has TRBV6-5 and TRBJ1-1; the D is unclear. This CDR3 contains 15 residues. CDR1 and CDR2 (germline): MNHEY, SVGAGI. V shed 7 bases and J shed 6 bases, with 21 bases lying between them.